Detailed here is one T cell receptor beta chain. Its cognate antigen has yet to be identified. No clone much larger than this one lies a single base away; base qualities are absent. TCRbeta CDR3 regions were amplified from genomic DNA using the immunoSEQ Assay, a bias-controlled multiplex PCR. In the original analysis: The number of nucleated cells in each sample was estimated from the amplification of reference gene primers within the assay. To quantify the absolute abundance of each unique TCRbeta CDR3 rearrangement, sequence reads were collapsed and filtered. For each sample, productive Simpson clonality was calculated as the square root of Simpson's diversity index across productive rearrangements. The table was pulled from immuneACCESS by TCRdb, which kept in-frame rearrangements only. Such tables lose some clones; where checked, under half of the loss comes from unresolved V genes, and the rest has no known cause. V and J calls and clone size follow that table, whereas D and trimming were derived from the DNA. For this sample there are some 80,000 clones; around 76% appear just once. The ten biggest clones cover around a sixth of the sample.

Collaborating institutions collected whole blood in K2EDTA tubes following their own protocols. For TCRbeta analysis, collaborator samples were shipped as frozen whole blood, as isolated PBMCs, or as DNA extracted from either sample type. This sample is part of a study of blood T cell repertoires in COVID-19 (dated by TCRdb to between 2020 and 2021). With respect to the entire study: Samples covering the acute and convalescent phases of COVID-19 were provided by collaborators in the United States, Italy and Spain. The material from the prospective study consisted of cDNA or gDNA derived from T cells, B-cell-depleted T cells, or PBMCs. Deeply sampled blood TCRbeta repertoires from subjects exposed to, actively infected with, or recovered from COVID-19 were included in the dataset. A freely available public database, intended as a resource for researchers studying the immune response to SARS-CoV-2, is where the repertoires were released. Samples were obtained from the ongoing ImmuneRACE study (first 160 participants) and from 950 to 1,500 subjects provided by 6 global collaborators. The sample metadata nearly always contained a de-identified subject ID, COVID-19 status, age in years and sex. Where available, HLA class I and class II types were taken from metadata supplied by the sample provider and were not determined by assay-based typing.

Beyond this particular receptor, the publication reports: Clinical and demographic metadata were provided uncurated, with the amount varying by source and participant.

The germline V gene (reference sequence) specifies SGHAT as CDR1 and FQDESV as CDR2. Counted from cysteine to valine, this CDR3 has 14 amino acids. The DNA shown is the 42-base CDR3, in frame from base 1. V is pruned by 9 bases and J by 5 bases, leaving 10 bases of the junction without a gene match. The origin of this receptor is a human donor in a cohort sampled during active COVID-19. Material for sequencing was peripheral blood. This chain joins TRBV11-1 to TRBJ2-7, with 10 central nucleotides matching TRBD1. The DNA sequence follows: TGTGCCAGGGATTCCGGGACAGGGGCCCACGAGCAGTACGTC. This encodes CARDSGTGAHEQYV.